The clone carrying this T cell receptor (beta chain) came up many times. Its antigen is currently unknown. This entry is derived from a study of response to subunit inactivated influenza vaccine. General study points: Authors proposed each seasonal influenza vaccination draws in few new T cells.

CDR1 is LGHNA and CDR2 is YNFKEQ in the germline V gene. After removal of 4 bases from V and 0 bases from J, the junction contained 6 bases not matched to a gene. The length of the CDR3 is 15 residues. TCRdb itself ran the RT-PCR reads through MiXCR, one entry per CDR3 protein. The sample has under 500,000 distinct CDR3 sequences, about 10% seen once. This chain joins TRBV4-2 and TRBJ2-7, with TRBD2 matching over 7 bases. The sequencing used PBMCs from blood, collected 45 days after vaccination. The TCR comes from a man aged 45-65 years who received an inactivated influenza vaccine. The CDR3 loop reads CASSPAGDSSYEQYF. The CDR3 DNA reads as TGTGCCAGCAGCCCCGCGGGGGACTCCTCCTACGAGCAGTACTTC.